The T cell receptor beta chain described here comes from a study of shared clonotypes between healthy human individuals (dated by TCRdb to 2020 to 2022). A note on the overall study: The cohort comprised two women and a few men aged 18 to 49 years. For each donor, three plates each were used for CD4 naive and CD4 memory, two plates were used for CD8 naive, and one plate was used for CD8 memory. To estimate repertoire size and how much clonotypes are shared between individuals, the study performed deep sequencing of blood TCR repertoires from five healthy adults. To increase sequencing depth and limit assay-specific biases, different laboratories used diverse techniques to prepare libraries and sequence TCR repertoires. Leukapheresis yielded between about 0.94 and 10 billion PBMCs per donor. Study-level results and caveats: The small number of donors limited the genetic and exposure-history diversity represented. Based on pairwise subsampling, the degree of clonotype sharing among donors was expected to be affected by sequencing depth. Larger estimated clonotype richness was generally found for naive subsets than for memory subsets. Sampling was restricted to blood, and TCR repertoires in tissue are likely to differ from TCR repertoires in blood. Sharing across a handful of donors was observed for approximately 5% of naive CD4, 3% to 4% of naive CD8, 2% to 2.5% of memory CD4, and around 0.44% of memory CD8 clonotypes. Rarefaction of sorted-subset datasets indicated incomplete sequencing despite the large sequencing depth. Compared with non-shared clonotypes, the clonotypes found in all four sorted-subset donors had higher generation probabilities.

Using the deep immunoSEQ assay, TCR CDR3 regions were amplified from genomic DNA by multiplex PCR. Extracted genomic DNA from each cell subset was distributed evenly across all wells of several immunoSEQ 96-well plates, and each plate was treated as a replicate. For sorted subsets, 150 to 200 ng genomic DNA, equal to tens of thousands of T cell genomes, was loaded into each replicate PCR. Purified libraries were measured with a Qubit 3.0 fluorometer, size-checked on a Bioanalyzer 2100, and measured again with the KAPA Library Quantification kit. Each immunoSEQ 96-well plate was sequenced on its own single-read 150-cycle Illumina NextSeq 550 flow cell. Under the source paper's analysis protocol: The immunoSEQ output contained only junctional sequences without quality scores, so filtering could not match that applied to full-length reads. Sequences were annotated with PyIR, a Python wrapper for IgBLAST v1.9, and V/J genes and CDR3 were assigned using IMGT germline references. Reads were removed for weak V/J assignments (E-value above 1e-6), missing CDR3, stop codons, out-of-frame junctions, or ambiguous translated residues. V3J clonotypes were defined by identical inferred V gene, J gene, and CDR3 amino acid sequence. Percentage overlap between repertoires was computed as shared unique clonotypes divided by the size of the smaller repertoire. Richness of each repertoire was evaluated using RTK rarefaction, the Chao1 estimator, and Recon v2.1 estimates of unobserved clonotypes. OLGA was used to compute generation probabilities for all TCRbeta clonotypes that the gDNA method yielded from a handful of donors. Imported from immuneACCESS, the table was reduced by TCRdb to in-frame sequences with V and J called. These copies leave out some clones; in studies compared against another copy, an unresolved V gene accounts for under half, and the cause of the remainder is not known. V, J and clone size are taken as reported in that table, and D and trimming were inferred from the DNA itself. The sample table contains 2 million to 3 million clones; only one count was recorded for 80% to 95% of them. About 0.39% of the sample is in the top ten clones.

The donors were healthy, HIV-negative adults who had no recently reported acute infections or vaccinations. Only Caucasian adults living in Nashville, Tennessee, USA were represented among the donors. Magnetic negative selection was used to enrich CD4+ T cells, after which naive cells were positively selected on CD45RA and the negative fraction became the memory subset. After blood collection by leukapheresis, PBMCs were isolated using Ficoll-Histopaque density gradient centrifugation and then cryopreserved in the vapor phase of liquid nitrogen. Analytical flow cytometry was used to check the purity and quantity of each magnetically sorted T cell population. Genomic DNA was isolated from every sorted fraction and measured by UV absorbance on a Nanodrop 2000c. The CDR1 and CDR2 encoded by the germline V gene are ENHRY and SYGVKD. Here V drops 4 bases and J drops 4 bases, and the junction holds 5 bases not matched to any gene. Including the terminal cysteine and phenylalanine, the CDR3 comprises 17 residues. The entry retains the CDR3 DNA only, 51 bases that are in frame from base 1.

Details on this clone: The target of this receptor is not known. Within one base of it there is no much larger clone, and no base qualities were kept. Other nucleotide sequences from this sample produce the same CDR3.

The chain is assembled from TRBV10-3 and TRBJ2-2; the junction holds 14 bases that match TRBD2. The TCR sequence derives from a young man in good health. Some clones in this sample may be carry-over from other donors' samples. The sequenced material came from naive CD4+ T cells from PBMCs. The cell subset or site label for this specimen denotes: CD45RA+ positively selected. The DNA is TGTGCCATCAGTGGACTAGCGGGAGGGCCGGGCACCGGGGAGCTGTTTTTT. It codes for CAISGLAGGPGTGELFF.